What follows are 25 T cell receptor beta chains derived from one specimen sequenced in a study of blood T cell repertoires in COVID-19 (dated by TCRdb to the early 2020s). Library prep was done by the immunoSEQ multiplex PCR assay. TCRdb holds this immuneACCESS table with in-frame rearrangements only. Some clones are missing; in checked studies, unresolved V genes explain under half, and the rest has no known cause. The sample includes 200,000 to 250,000 clones, with approximately 84% observed a single time. The top ten hold around 0.96% of the sample. The sequencing sample was made of peripheral blood. The receptors stem from a middle-aged man with acute or convalescent COVID-19.

The chain links TRBV6-1 to TRBJ1-5; D not certain. Germline V gene data show CDR1 as MNHNS and CDR2 as SASEGT. The length of the CDR3 is 16 residues. Between the trimmed V and J ends, which lost 2 bases and 0 bases, there was a span of 11 bases. The CDR3 loop reads CASSEHRRGSNQPQHF. The CDR3 DNA reads TGTGCCAGCAGTGAACATAGGCGGGGTAGCAATCAGCCCCAGCATTTT.

This chain joins TRBV13 and TRBJ2-2, with 9 bases identical to TRBD1. Losses at the gene ends were 1 base for V and 2 bases for J; bases not matched to a gene: 14. In germline, CDR1 is PRHDT, CDR2 FYEKMQ (reference sequence). The CDR3 length is 20 residues. The CDR3 DNA reads as TGTGCCAGCAGCTTAGAATTTTTGGGACAGGGTGACGTAAACACCGGGGAGCTGTTTTTT. This codes for CASSLEFLGQGDVNTGELFF.

This sequence joins TRBV10-3 and TRBJ1-2, with 7 bases aligning to TRBD1. Germline CDR1 reads ENHRY; CDR2 reads SYGVKD. CDR3 length equals 15 residues. The J segment lost 2 bases and the V segment lost 0 bases, leaving 3 bases of the junction unmatched. CDR3 in DNA: TGTGCCATCAGTGAGTCCATGACAGGGAACTATGGCTACACCTTC. It encodes CAISESMTGNYGYTF.

The chain is built from TRBV7-9 and TRBJ1-5; 7 bases map to TRBD1. Per the germline V gene, CDR1 is SEHNR and CDR2 is FQNEAQ (reference sequence). The length of the CDR3 is 19 residues. V shed 4 bases, J shed 0 bases, and the junction held 15 bases outside the gene matches. The CDR3 is CASSSHQTGSSYSNQPQHF. DNA of the CDR3: TGTGCCAGCAGCTCACATCAGACAGGGTCATCGTATAGCAATCAGCCCCAGCATTTT. Drawing the rest from reference TRBV7-9 and TRBJ1-5, the complete variable domain is DTGVSQNPRHKITKRGQNVTFRCDPISEHNRLYWYRQTLGQGPEFLTYFQNEAQLEKSRLLSDRFSAERPKGSFSTLEIQRTEQGDSAMYLCASSSHQTGSSYSNQPQHFGDGTRLSIL.

The gene calls are TRBV24-1 and TRBJ1-4, with 8 bases lining up with TRBD1. This CDR3 is 16 amino acids long. V shed 3 bases and J 8 bases; nucleotides not matched to a gene: 10. Germline V gene sequence: CDR1 KGHDR, CDR2 SFDVKD. CDR3 region: CATSDPVRGRGEKLFF. The CDR3 nucleotides read TGTGCCACCAGTGATCCCGTCAGGGGGCGGGGAGAAAAACTGTTTTTT.

CDR3 nucleotides: TGTGCCAGCAGCGAGCGGGGGGTCACAGATACGCAGTATTTT. This sequence encodes CASSERGVTDTQYF. The chain joins TRBV5-4 to TRBJ2-3; the match to TRBD2 covers 9 bases. This CDR3 region has 14 residues. Losses at the gene ends were 4 bases for V and 2 bases for J; bases not matched to a gene: 2. Germline V gene lookup returns CDR1 SGHNT and CDR2 YYREEE (reference sequence).

The chain carries TRBV9 and TRBJ2-1; D is perhaps TRBD1 (7 bases). The germline gives CDR1 SGDLS, CDR2 YYNGEE. Between the trimmed V and J ends, which lost 2 bases and 6 bases, there was a span of 18 bases. The CDR3 consists of 16 residues. CDR3 amino acids: CASSVLQGTSSNEQFF. DNA of the CDR3: TGTGCCAGCAGCGTTTTACAGGGGACTTCTTCCAATGAGCAGTTCTTC.

The chain employs TRBV7-6 and TRBJ2-2, with 8 bases that match TRBD1. The CDR3 sequence is 15 residues long. V lost 4 bases to trimming and J lost 6 bases; unmatched junction nucleotides: 7. Germline CDR1 is SGHVS and CDR2 is FNYEAQ. This CDR3 is CASSSPGQASGELFF. CDR3 bases: TGTGCCAGCAGCTCCCCGGGACAGGCCTCCGGGGAGCTGTTTTTT.

The V gene is TRBV6-2 or TRBV6-3, the J gene TRBJ2-3; 7 positions match TRBD2. Losses at the gene ends were 2 bases for V and 0 bases for J; bases not matched to a gene: 8. The CDR3 is 17 residues long. Germline CDR1 and CDR2: MNHEY and SVGEGT. The CDR3 region is CASSYTQRGLSTDTQYF. Here the CDR3 DNA reads TGTGCCAGCAGTTACACCCAGCGGGGACTAAGCACAGATACGCAGTATTTT.

This clone was detected a few times. The CDR3 spells CASSRGQEGYTF. DNA for the CDR3: TGTGCCAGCAGCCGCGGACAGGAAGGCTACACCTTC. The chain recombines TRBV6-2 or TRBV6-3 with TRBJ1-2; 7 bases are a match to TRBD1. The CDR3 totals 12 residues. V dropped 6 bases and J dropped 8; count of bases not matched to a gene: 6. CDR1 and CDR2 (germline): MNHEY, SVGEGT.

The chain joins TRBV15 to TRBJ2-1; 7 bases map to TRBD2. CDR1 and CDR2 (germline): LNHNV, YYDKDF (reference sequence). CDR3 length: 14 amino acids. V dropped 3 bases and J dropped 10; count of bases not matched to a gene: 9. CDR3 protein: CATSSGRWGSEQFF. CDR3 in DNA: TGTGCCACCAGCAGCGGGAGGTGGGGGTCGGAGCAGTTCTTC.

This clone was seen a few times. In nucleotides, the CDR3 is TGCGCCAGCAGCTTGGCGGAGGGGCAAGGCTACACCTTC. Translating it yields CASSLAEGQGYTF. The V call is TRBV5-1, the J call TRBJ1-2, with D perhaps matching TRBD1 (5 bases). This CDR3 is 13 amino acids long. V lost 0 bases to trimming and J lost 8 bases, with 11 bases between them. Germline V lookup: CDR1 SGHRS, CDR2 YFSETQ.

This rearrangement joins TRBV9 to TRBJ2-1; 9 bases align to TRBD1. Germline V lookup: CDR1 SGDLS, CDR2 YYNGEE. This CDR3 region has 16 residues. J was trimmed by 8 bases and V by 4 bases; bases with no gene match: 13. CDR3 in amino acids: CASSTSTGGFKDEQFF. In DNA, the CDR3 is TGTGCCAGCAGCACATCGACAGGGGGTTTCAAGGATGAGCAGTTCTTC.

This clone was picked up one time. The chain couples TRBV19 to TRBJ1-1, with 7 positions matching TRBD1. The germline CDR1 and CDR2 sequences are LNHDA and SQIVND (reference sequence). V dropped 9 bases and J dropped 0; count of bases not matched to a gene: 7. The CDR3 runs to 14 residues. The CDR3 loop is CASQLQGLNTEAFF. CDR3 nucleotide sequence: TGTGCCAGCCAACTACAGGGGCTGAACACTGAAGCTTTCTTT.

The chain couples TRBV13 to TRBJ2-7; 7 bases are a match to TRBD1. J was trimmed by 5 bases and V by 5 bases; bases with no gene match: 9. Germline-derived CDR1 and CDR2 are PRHDT and FYEKMQ (reference sequence). The CDR3 is 14 residues long. The CDR3 loop reads CASSSRQGRDEQYF. CDR3 DNA sequence: TGTGCCAGCAGCAGCCGACAGGGTCGGGACGAGCAGTACTTC.

The rearrangement joins TRBV6-5 to TRBJ2-7, with a tentative D call TRBD2 (7 bases). Trimming removed 4 bases from V and 2 bases from J, with 15 bases in between. Germline V lookup: CDR1 MNHEY, CDR2 SVGAGI. The CDR3 sequence is 15 residues long. The CDR3 protein is CASSLGGQSAYEQYF. The CDR3 DNA is TGTGCCAGCAGTTTGGGGGGGCAGAGTGCCTACGAGCAGTACTTC.

The chain joins TRBV28 to TRBJ2-3; 7 bases fit TRBD2. Losses at the gene ends were 5 bases for V and 2 bases for J; bases not matched to a gene: 4. Germline loops: CDR1 MDHEN, CDR2 SYDVKM. There are 14 residues in the CDR3. The CDR3 DNA reads as TGTGCCAGCAGTGTCGGACTAGTCACAGATACGCAGTATTTT. This translates into CASSVGLVTDTQYF.

The chain combines TRBV2 with TRBJ2-3; maybe TRBD2 (6 bases). The CDR3 runs to 15 residues. Germline V gene data show CDR1 as SNHLY and CDR2 as FYNNEI. Trimming cost V 8 bases and J 2 bases, with 17 bases left between them. In DNA, the CDR3 is TGTGCCAGCGCAGTCCAGCGGGTAACCACAGATACGCAGTATTTT. Its translation: CASAVQRVTTDTQYF.

This clone was seen only a few times. The chain is built from TRBV27 and TRBJ1-2; D not resolved. Germline V gene lookup returns CDR1 MNHEY and CDR2 SMNVEV (reference sequence). With 5 bases removed from V and 1 base from J, the gap between germline ends came to 14 bases. This CDR3 comprises 15 residues. The CDR3 DNA follows: TGTGCCAGCAGTCCCCTCCTAGAGGGTAACTATGGCTACACCTTC. Translated, it gives CASSPLLEGNYGYTF.

This clone occurred a few times. V and J are TRBV27 and TRBJ1-2; no firm D call. Trimming stripped 6 bases from V and 0 bases from J, with 8 bases between. The CDR3 contains 13 residues. CDR1 and CDR2 (germline): MNHEY, SMNVEV (reference sequence). The CDR3 here is CASSDGANYGYTF. The DNA of the CDR3 is TGTGCCAGCAGCGACGGAGCTAACTATGGCTACACCTTC.

In this sample, this clone turned up once. The chain joins TRBV6-1 to TRBJ2-2; 9 nucleotides match TRBD2. With 1 base clipped from V and 1 base from J, the junction kept 1 base outside the gene matches. CDR1 is MNHNS and CDR2 is SASEGT in the germline V gene. The CDR3 runs 16 residues. The CDR3 region is CASSEGLAVNTGELFF. CDR3 coding DNA: TGTGCCAGCAGTGAAGGACTAGCGGTGAACACCGGGGAGCTGTTTTTT.

This chain links TRBV29-1 with TRBJ2-2; 10 bases agree with TRBD1. Trimming took 6 bases from V and 4 from J; bases not matched to a gene: 8. There are 15 residues in the CDR3. Germline-derived CDR1 and CDR2 are SQVTM and ANQGSEA. The CDR3 spells CSVARDRGGTGELFF. CDR3 nucleotide sequence: TGCAGCGTCGCCCGGGACAGGGGTGGCACCGGGGAGCTGTTTTTT.

J is TRBJ1-1 and V is TRBV4-2; D remains ambiguous. The CDR3 has 15 residues. The V end was cut by 0 bases, the J end by 0 bases, with 8 bases between. Germline CDR1 and CDR2: LGHNA and YNFKEQ. The DNA for the CDR3 is TGTGCCAGCAGCCAAGATCCAGGCTTGAACACTGAAGCTTTCTTT. Translation: CASSQDPGLNTEAFF.

The genes are TRBV2 and TRBJ2-5, with D tentatively TRBD2 (5 bases). V lost 6 bases to trimming and J lost 7 bases, with 15 bases between them. The CDR3 contains 13 residues. From germline, CDR1 is SNHLY and CDR2 FYNNEI. This CDR3 is CASSGGPDTTQYF. CDR3 coding DNA: TGTGCCAGCAGCGGAGGACCAGATACGACCCAGTACTTC.

The J gene is TRBJ2-1, the V gene TRBV9; TRBD2 aligns across 13 bases. CDR1 is SGDLS and CDR2 is YYNGEE in the germline V gene. This CDR3 region has 16 residues. After removal of 4 bases from V and 9 bases from J, the junction contained 10 bases not matched to a gene. CDR3 bases: TGTGCCAGCAGCATTACTAGCGGGGGGGCCGGTGGTGAGCAGTTCTTC. Translated: CASSITSGGAGGEQFF.